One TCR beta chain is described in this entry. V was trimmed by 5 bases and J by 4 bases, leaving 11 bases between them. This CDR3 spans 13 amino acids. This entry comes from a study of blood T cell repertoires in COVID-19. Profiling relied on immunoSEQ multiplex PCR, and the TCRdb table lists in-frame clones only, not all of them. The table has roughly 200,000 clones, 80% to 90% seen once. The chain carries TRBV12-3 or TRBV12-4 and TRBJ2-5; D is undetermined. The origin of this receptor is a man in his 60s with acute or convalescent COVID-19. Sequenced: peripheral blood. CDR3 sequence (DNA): TGTGCCAGCAGTCCCCAGTCGCTAGAGACCCAGTACTTC. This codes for CASSPQSLETQYF.